Listed here are 25 T cell receptor beta chains from one sample, sequenced in a study of radiotherapy plus CTLA-4 blockade in lung cancer. Profiled with immunoSEQ multiplex PCR; TCRdb holds only in-frame clones, not every one. The sample holds tens of thousands of clones, approximately 70% seen once. The sample was peripheral blood, taken from a patient treated with radiotherapy plus ipilimumab. The receptors shown here come from a human donor with non-small cell lung cancer who had stable disease on radiotherapy plus ipilimumab.

The chain links TRBV7-7 to TRBJ2-7; D is unresolved. The CDR3 loop spans 13 amino acids. Trimming took off 0 bases at V and 4 bases at J, with 7 bases between the two ends. Germline V gene sequence: CDR1 SSHAT, CDR2 FNYEAQ (reference sequence). CDR3 protein: CASSLAGQYEQYF. The CDR3, as DNA: TGTGCCAGCAGCTTAGCTGGTCAGTACGAGCAGTACTTC.

This rearrangement joins TRBV5-6 to TRBJ1-1, with TRBD1 matching over 9 bases. The CDR3 contains 15 residues. The junction had 3 bases not matched to a gene; V was cut back by 3 bases and J by 0 bases. Germline-derived CDR1 and CDR2 are SGHDT and YYEEEE. CDR3 sequence (DNA): TGTGCCAGCAGCTCAGGACAGGGGTTGAACACTGAAGCTTTCTTT. Its translation: CASSSGQGLNTEAFF.

The chain links TRBV7-2 to TRBJ1-3; D gene unclear. The CDR3 sequence is 15 residues long. Trimming pared 3 bases from V and 0 bases from J, leaving 9 bases between. Germline V gene data show CDR1 as SGHTA and CDR2 as FQGNSA. CDR3 nucleotide sequence: TGTGCCAGCAGCTTTAAAGACTTCTCTGGAAACACCATATATTTT. This gives the protein CASSFKDFSGNTIYF.

The gene calls are TRBV6-1 and TRBJ2-6; no firm D call. The CDR3 covers 18 residues. CDR1 is MNHNS and CDR2 is SASEGT in the germline V gene. V lost 4 bases to trimming and J lost 5 bases, with 21 bases between them. CDR3 sequence: CASSAQSSAQSRANVLTF. The DNA of the CDR3 is TGTGCCAGCAGTGCTCAATCCTCTGCACAAAGTCGGGCCAACGTCCTGACTTTC.

The genes are TRBV5-1 and TRBJ1-3, with D possibly matching TRBD1 (5 bases). This CDR3 contains 15 residues. The germline V gene has CDR1 SGHRS and CDR2 YFSETQ. V lost 2 bases and J 4 bases, leaving 13 bases between the germline ends. The CDR3 DNA sequence: TGCGCCAGCAGCTTCGCGGGGGTTAACGGAAACACCATATATTTT. Amino acid sequence: CASSFAGVNGNTIYF.

This clone was seen only once. V is TRBV25-1 and J is TRBJ2-4, with D possibly matching TRBD1 (5 bases). From germline, CDR1 is MGHDK and CDR2 SYGVNS. CDR3 length equals 15 residues. V was cut by 1 base and J by 9 bases, with 16 bases left in between. The CDR3 region has the DNA TGTGCCAGCAGTGAATCGGGTCCGTTAAGGGGCATTCAGTACTTC. It codes for CASSESGPLRGIQYF.

The chain employs TRBV7-2 and TRBJ1-6; D may be TRBD1 (5 bases). The CDR3 has 13 residues. Trimming took off 8 bases at V and 15 bases at J, with 20 bases between the two ends. Germline values: CDR1 SGHTA, CDR2 FQGNSA. CDR3 bases: TGTGCCAGCGGAGCGGGTTCGGGGGGAATCCTCCACTTT. This translates into CASGAGSGGILHF.

The chain uses TRBV11-3 and TRBJ2-4, with 7 bases matching TRBD1. The V gene end was trimmed by 0 bases and the J gene end by 2 bases; junction bases not matched to a gene: 4. The CDR3 extends over 16 amino acids. CDR1 is SGHNT and CDR2 is YENEEA in the germline V gene. The CDR3 nucleotides are TGTGCCAGCAGCTTAGAGGGACAGAAAACCAAAAACATTCAGTACTTC. Its protein product is CASSLEGQKTKNIQYF.

In its sample, this clone was seen a few times. The J gene is TRBJ1-6, the V gene TRBV5-1; 8 positions agree with TRBD1. The CDR3 spans 15 residues. Germline V lookup: CDR1 SGHRS, CDR2 YFSETQ. Trimming took 3 bases from V and 7 from J; bases not matched to a gene: 6. The CDR3 region has the DNA TGCGCCAGCAGCTCGGGGGACAGGATCAATTCACCCCTCCACTTT. Translation: CASSSGDRINSPLHF.

The rearrangement uses TRBV30 and TRBJ2-2; tentatively, D is TRBD1 (6 bases). The germline CDR1 and CDR2 sequences are GTSNPN and SVGIG (reference sequence). With 0 bases removed from V and 5 bases from J, the gap between germline ends came to 7 bases. This CDR3 spans 13 amino acids. This CDR3 is CAWSVQGTGELFF. CDR3 in DNA: TGTGCCTGGAGTGTACAGGGAACCGGGGAGCTGTTTTTT.

The J gene is TRBJ2-7, the V gene TRBV5-4, with D possibly matching TRBD1 (6 bases). V lost 1 base to trimming and J lost 2 bases, with 10 bases between them. Germline-derived CDR1 and CDR2 are SGHNT and YYREEE (reference sequence). There are 14 residues in the CDR3. CDR3 amino acids: CASSLSGVPYEQYF. CDR3 DNA: TGTGCCAGCAGCTTGTCAGGGGTCCCCTACGAGCAGTACTTC.

The V gene is TRBV5-4, the J gene TRBJ1-1; TRBD1 might be the D (6 bases). There are 16 residues in the CDR3. In germline, CDR1 is SGHNT, CDR2 YYREEE (reference sequence). Trimming removed 1 base from V and 1 base from J, with 14 bases in between. The CDR3 spells CASSLKPGQRNTEAFF. The CDR3 region has the DNA TGTGCCAGCAGCTTGAAACCCGGACAGAGGAACACTGAAGCTTTCTTT.

The chain employs TRBV7-8 and TRBJ1-6; D remains unclear. The CDR3 runs to 14 residues. Germline assignment: CDR1 SGHVS and CDR2 FQNEAQ. Trimming took 2 bases from V and 5 from J, leaving 7 bases between them. In nucleotides, the CDR3 is TGTGCCAGCAGCTTATTTACGGATAATTCACCCCTCCACTTT. Translating gives CASSLFTDNSPLHF.

The chain recombines TRBV30 with TRBJ1-6; perhaps TRBD1 as D (6 bases). V dropped 6 bases and J dropped 8 bases, with 8 bases sitting between them. CDR3 length: 11 amino acids. Germline loops: CDR1 GTSNPN, CDR2 SVGIG (reference sequence). Here the CDR3 DNA reads TGTGCCTGCAACAGGGATTCACCCCTCCACTTT. Translating gives CACNRDSPLHF.

V usage is TRBV6-1 and J usage is TRBJ1-1; D is unresolved. Germline V gives CDR1 MNHNS, CDR2 SASEGT. The CDR3 spans 15 residues. Trimming removed 2 bases from V and 4 bases from J, with 14 bases in between. The CDR3 sequence is CASSEWWGGGTEAFF. The CDR3 nucleotides read TGTGCCAGCAGTGAATGGTGGGGAGGAGGCACTGAAGCTTTCTTT.

Comments on this clone: The sample carries other DNA sequences with the same CDR3. The rearrangement uses TRBV11-3 and TRBJ1-1; D not certain. V was pared by 3 bases and J by 4 bases, with 12 bases between. The germline gives CDR1 SGHNT, CDR2 YENEEA. There are 14 residues in the CDR3. CDR3 in DNA: TGTGCCAGCAGCTTCGGGTGGAGAGCCACTGAAGCTTTCTTT. Its protein product is CASSFGWRATEAFF.

In its sample, this clone was seen a few times. The gene calls are TRBV30 and TRBJ2-5; D is perhaps TRBD2 (6 bases). The CDR3 has 15 residues. The germline gives CDR1 GTSNPN, CDR2 SVGIG (reference sequence). V was pared by 0 bases and J by 3 bases, with 14 bases between. The CDR3 sequence is CAWSVLTSPEETQYF. DNA for the CDR3: TGTGCCTGGAGTGTCCTTACTAGCCCGGAAGAGACCCAGTACTTC.

This chain links TRBV5-6 with TRBJ1-5; D may be TRBD1 (5 bases). Trimming took 1 base from V and 1 from J, leaving 12 bases between them. This CDR3 has 16 residues. Per the germline V gene, CDR1 is SGHDT and CDR2 is YYEEEE. This chain's CDR3 is CASSLSQGESNQPQHF. The CDR3, as DNA: TGTGCCAGCAGCTTGTCGCAGGGTGAAAGCAATCAGCCCCAGCATTTT.

The chain uses TRBV7-6 and TRBJ2-6, with a possible D match to TRBD1 (6 bases). The CDR3 sequence is 16 residues long. Looked up from germline, CDR1 is SGHVS and CDR2 is FNYEAQ. The V end was cut by 4 bases, the J end by 9 bases, with 19 bases between. The CDR3, as DNA: TGTGCCAGCAGCTCTTTGACAGGAGGAGTCGGCAACGTCCTGACTTTC. Translation: CASSSLTGGVGNVLTF.

This clone is a singleton in its sample. The chain recombines TRBV10-2 with TRBJ2-5; 7 nucleotides match TRBD1. The CDR3 extends over 13 amino acids. Germline assignment: CDR1 WSHSY and CDR2 SAAADI. The V segment lost 8 bases and the J segment 6 bases; nucleotides outside the gene matches: 9. CDR3 DNA sequence: TGCGCCAGCGGGACAGCGGTGGTGCAGACCCAGTACTTC. As protein: CASGTAVVQTQYF.

This rearrangement joins TRBV5-4 to TRBJ1-1; D is unclear. Germline CDR1 SGHNT, CDR2 YYREEE (reference sequence). Between the trimmed V and J ends, which lost 4 bases and 4 bases, there was a span of 11 bases. This CDR3 has 13 amino acids. The CDR3 region has the DNA TGTGCCAGCAGCCGAAGCGGGATCACTGAAGCTTTCTTT. This translates into CASSRSGITEAFF.

This sequence joins TRBV7-2 and TRBJ2-1; 10 bases match TRBD1. The CDR3 length is 13 residues. Germline CDR1 is SGHTA and CDR2 is FQGNSA. V dropped 5 bases and J dropped 9; count of bases not matched to a gene: 4. CDR3 in DNA: TGTGCCAGCAGCCGACAGGGGGCGCGTGAGCAGTTCTTC. Residues: CASSRQGAREQFF.

The chain is built from TRBV4-3 and TRBJ1-4; 7 bases are shared with TRBD1. The CDR3 length is 17 residues. Looked up from germline, CDR1 is LGHNA and CDR2 is YSLEER. With 5 bases clipped from V and 8 bases from J, the junction kept 17 bases outside the gene matches. The CDR3 coding sequence is TGCGCCAGCAGCAGGGTCCTGGGACAGATCGATTTGGAAAAACTGTTTTTT. Amino acids: CASSRVLGQIDLEKLFF.

This clone has just one count. V gene TRBV7-2 combines with J gene TRBJ1-2; the D is unclear. From germline, CDR1 is SGHTA and CDR2 FQGNSA. This CDR3 is 14 amino acids long. Deletions cut 0 bases from V and 5 bases from J, with 10 bases between. DNA for the CDR3: TGTGCCAGCAGCTTAGCCCCAGTTCGATATGGCTACACCTTC. It specifies CASSLAPVRYGYTF.

The chain uses TRBV5-1 and TRBJ2-1; D possibly corresponds to TRBD2 (7 bases). V was cut by 4 bases and J by 0 bases, with 26 bases left in between. The CDR3 is made up of 20 amino acids. Germline CDR1 reads SGHRS; CDR2 reads YFSETQ. The CDR3 coding sequence is TGCGCCAGCAGCAAAAAGAGGGGGGGTTTTTCAGACCTCTCCTACAATGAGCAGTTCTTC. Translating gives CASSKKRGGFSDLSYNEQFF. The full variable domain, completed using reference TRBV5-1 and TRBJ2-1, is KAGVTQTPRYLIKTRGQQVTLSCSPISGHRSVSWYQQTPGQGLQFLFEYFSETQRNKGNFPGRFSGRQFSNSRSEMNVSTLELGDSALYLCASSKKRGGFSDLSYNEQFFGPGTRLTVL.